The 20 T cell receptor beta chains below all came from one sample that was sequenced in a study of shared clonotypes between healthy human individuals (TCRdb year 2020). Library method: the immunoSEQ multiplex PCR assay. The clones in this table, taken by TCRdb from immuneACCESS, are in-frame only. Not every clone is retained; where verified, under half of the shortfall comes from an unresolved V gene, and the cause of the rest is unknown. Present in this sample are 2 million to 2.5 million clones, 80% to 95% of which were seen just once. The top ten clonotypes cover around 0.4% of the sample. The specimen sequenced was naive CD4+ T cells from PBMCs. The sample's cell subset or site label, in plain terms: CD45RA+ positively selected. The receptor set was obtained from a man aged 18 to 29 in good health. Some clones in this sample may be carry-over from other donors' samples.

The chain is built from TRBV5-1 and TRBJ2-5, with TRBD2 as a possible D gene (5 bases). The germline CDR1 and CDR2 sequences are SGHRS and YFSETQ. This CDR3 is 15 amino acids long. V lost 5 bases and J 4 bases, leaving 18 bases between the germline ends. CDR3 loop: CASRADAMSGETQYF. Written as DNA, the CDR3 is TGCGCCAGCAGAGCTGACGCAATGAGCGGAGAGACCCAGTACTTC.

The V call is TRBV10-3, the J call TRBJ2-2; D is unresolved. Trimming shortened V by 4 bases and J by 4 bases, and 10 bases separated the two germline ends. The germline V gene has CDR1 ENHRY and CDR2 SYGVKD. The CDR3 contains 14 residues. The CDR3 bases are TGTGCCATCAGTGCAGACATACGCACCGGGGAGCTGTTTTTT. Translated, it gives CAISADIRTGELFF.

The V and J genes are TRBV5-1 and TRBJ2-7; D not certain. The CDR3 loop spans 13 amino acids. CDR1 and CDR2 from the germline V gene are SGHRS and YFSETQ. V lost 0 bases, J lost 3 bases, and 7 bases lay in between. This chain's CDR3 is CASSLASFYEQYF. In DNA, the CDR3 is TGCGCCAGCAGCTTGGCATCGTTCTACGAGCAGTACTTC. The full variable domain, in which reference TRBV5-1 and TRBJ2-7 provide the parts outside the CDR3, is KAGVTQTPRYLIKTRGQQVTLSCSPISGHRSVSWYQQTPGQGLQFLFEYFSETQRNKGNFPGRFSGRQFSNSRSEMNVSTLELGDSALYLCASSLASFYEQYFGPGTRLTVT.

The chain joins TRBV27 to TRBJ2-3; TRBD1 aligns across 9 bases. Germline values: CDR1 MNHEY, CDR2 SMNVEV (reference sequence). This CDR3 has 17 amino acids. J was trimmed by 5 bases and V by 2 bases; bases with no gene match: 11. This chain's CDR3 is CASSLRQGVFSGDTQYF. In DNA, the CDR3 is TGTGCCAGCAGTTTAAGACAGGGGGTGTTTTCAGGAGATACGCAGTATTTT.

The CDR3 spells CASSSRLAGGPDEQFF. DNA for the CDR3: TGTGCCAGCAGTTCCCGGCTAGCGGGAGGGCCAGATGAGCAGTTCTTC. J is TRBJ2-1 and V is TRBV28, with 12 bases matching TRBD2. Losses at the gene ends were 4 bases for V and 8 bases for J; bases not matched to a gene: 9. CDR3 length: 16 residues. CDR1 and CDR2 (germline): MDHEN, SYDVKM.

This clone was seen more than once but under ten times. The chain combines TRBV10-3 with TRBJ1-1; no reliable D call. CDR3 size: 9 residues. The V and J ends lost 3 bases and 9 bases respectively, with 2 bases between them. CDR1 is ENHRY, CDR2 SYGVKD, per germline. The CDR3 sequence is CAISDQAFF. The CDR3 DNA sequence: TGTGCCATCAGTGACCAAGCTTTCTTT.

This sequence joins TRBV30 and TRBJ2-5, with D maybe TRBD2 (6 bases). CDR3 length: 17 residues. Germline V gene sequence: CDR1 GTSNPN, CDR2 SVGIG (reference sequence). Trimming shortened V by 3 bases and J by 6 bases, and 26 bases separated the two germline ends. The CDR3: CAWSDFLLARSPQTQYF. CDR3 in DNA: TGTGCCTGGAGCGACTTTTTACTAGCCAGGAGTCCGCAGACCCAGTACTTC.

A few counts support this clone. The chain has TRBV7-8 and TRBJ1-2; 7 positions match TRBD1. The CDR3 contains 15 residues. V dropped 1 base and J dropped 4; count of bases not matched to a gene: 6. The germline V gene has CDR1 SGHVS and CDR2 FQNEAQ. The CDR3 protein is CASSLVGGGAYGYTF. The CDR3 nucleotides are TGTGCCAGCAGCTTAGTAGGAGGGGGCGCCTATGGCTACACCTTC. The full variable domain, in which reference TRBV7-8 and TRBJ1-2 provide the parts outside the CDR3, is GAGVSQSPRYKVAKRGQDVALRCDPISGHVSLFWYQQALGQGPEFLTYFQNEAQLDKSGLPSDRFFAERPEGSVSTLKIQRTQQEDSAVYLCASSLVGGGAYGYTFGSGTRLTVV.

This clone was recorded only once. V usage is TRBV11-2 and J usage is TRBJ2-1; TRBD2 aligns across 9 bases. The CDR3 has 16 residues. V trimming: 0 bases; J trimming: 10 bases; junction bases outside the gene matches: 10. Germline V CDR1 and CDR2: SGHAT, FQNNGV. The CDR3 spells CASSLDQGLAGNEQFF. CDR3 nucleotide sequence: TGTGCCAGCAGCTTAGATCAGGGACTAGCAGGGAACGAGCAGTTCTTC.

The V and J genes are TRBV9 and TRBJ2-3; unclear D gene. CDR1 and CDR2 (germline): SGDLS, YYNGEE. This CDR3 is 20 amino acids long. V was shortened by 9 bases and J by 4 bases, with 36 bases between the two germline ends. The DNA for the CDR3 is TGTGCCAACCTCCCGGATGTTTGGATTTGGTCCCAAGGACGGGCAGATACGCAGTATTTT. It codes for CANLPDVWIWSQGRADTQYF.

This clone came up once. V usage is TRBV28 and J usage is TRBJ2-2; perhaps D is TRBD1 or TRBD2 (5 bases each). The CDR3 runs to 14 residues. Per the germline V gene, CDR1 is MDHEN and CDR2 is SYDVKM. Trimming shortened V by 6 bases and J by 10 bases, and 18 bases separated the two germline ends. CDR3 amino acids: CASSPHGAGKELFF. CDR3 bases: TGTGCCAGCAGCCCCCACGGGGCTGGGAAGGAGCTGTTTTTT.

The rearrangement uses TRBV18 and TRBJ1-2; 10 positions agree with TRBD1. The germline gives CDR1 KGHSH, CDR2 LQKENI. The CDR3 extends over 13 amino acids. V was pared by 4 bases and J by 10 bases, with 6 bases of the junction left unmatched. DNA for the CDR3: TGTGCCAGCTCACTCGACAGGGGGCGATCCTACACCTTC. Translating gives CASSLDRGRSYTF. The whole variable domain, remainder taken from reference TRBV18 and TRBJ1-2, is NAGVMQNPRHLVRRRGQEARLRCSPMKGHSHVYWYRQLPEEGLKFMVYLQKENIIDESGMPKERFSAEFPKEGPSILRIQQVVRGDSAAYFCASSLDRGRSYTFGSGTRLTVV.

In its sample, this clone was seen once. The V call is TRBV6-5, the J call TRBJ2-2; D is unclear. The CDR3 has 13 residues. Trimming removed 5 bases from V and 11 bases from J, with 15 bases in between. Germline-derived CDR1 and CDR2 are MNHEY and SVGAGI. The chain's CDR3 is CASSTPPARELFF. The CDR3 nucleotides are TGTGCCAGCAGTACCCCTCCTGCCCGCGAGCTGTTTTTT.

This CDR3 reads CASSLVAYEQFF. The CDR3 region has the DNA TGCGCCAGCAGCTTGGTGGCGTATGAGCAGTTCTTC. This chain links TRBV5-1 with TRBJ2-1; D gene unclear. V lost 0 bases and J lost 8, with 6 bases in between. The CDR3 totals 12 residues. Germline V CDR1 and CDR2: SGHRS, YFSETQ.

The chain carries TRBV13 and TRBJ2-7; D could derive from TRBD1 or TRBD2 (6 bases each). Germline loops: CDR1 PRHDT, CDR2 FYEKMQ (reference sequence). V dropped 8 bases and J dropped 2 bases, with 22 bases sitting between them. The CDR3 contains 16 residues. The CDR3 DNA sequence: TGTGCCAGCGGCACCCTACGGAGGGGGAATACCTACGAGCAGTACTTC. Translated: CASGTLRRGNTYEQYF.

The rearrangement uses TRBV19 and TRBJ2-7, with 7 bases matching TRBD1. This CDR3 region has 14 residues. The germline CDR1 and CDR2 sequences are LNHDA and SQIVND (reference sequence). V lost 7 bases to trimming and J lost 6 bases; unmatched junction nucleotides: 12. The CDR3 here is CASTNGQVVGEQYF. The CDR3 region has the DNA TGTGCCAGTACGAACGGACAGGTTGTGGGCGAGCAGTACTTC.

CDR3 sequence (DNA): TGTGCCAGCTCACCCTTACGACAGGGGTTTTCAGCCTACGAGCAGTACTTC. Translation gives CASSPLRQGFSAYEQYF. The chain joins TRBV18 to TRBJ2-7; 8 nucleotides match TRBD1. The CDR3 contains 17 residues. Trimming at V came to 3 bases and at J to 2 bases, leaving 12 bases not matched to a gene. Per germline, CDR1 KGHSH and CDR2 LQKENI.

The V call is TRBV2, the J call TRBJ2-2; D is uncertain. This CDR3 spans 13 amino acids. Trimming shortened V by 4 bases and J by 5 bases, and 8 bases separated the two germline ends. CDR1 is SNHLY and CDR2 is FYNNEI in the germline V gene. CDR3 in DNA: TGTGCCAGCAGTGTTCAGGCTACCGGGGAGCTGTTTTTT. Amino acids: CASSVQATGELFF.

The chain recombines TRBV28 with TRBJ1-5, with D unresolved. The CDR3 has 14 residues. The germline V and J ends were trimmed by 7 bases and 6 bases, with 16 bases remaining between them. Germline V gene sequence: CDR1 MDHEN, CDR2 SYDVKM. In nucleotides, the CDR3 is TGTGCCAGCAACCGGGCGGGGATAGTTCAGCCCCAGCATTTT. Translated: CASNRAGIVQPQHF.

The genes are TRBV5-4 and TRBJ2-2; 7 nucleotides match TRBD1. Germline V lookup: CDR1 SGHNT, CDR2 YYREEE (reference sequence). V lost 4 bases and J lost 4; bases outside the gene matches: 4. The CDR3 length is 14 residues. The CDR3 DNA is TGTGCCAGCAGCCTCCGGGACAGCACCGGGGAGCTGTTTTTT. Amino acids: CASSLRDSTGELFF.